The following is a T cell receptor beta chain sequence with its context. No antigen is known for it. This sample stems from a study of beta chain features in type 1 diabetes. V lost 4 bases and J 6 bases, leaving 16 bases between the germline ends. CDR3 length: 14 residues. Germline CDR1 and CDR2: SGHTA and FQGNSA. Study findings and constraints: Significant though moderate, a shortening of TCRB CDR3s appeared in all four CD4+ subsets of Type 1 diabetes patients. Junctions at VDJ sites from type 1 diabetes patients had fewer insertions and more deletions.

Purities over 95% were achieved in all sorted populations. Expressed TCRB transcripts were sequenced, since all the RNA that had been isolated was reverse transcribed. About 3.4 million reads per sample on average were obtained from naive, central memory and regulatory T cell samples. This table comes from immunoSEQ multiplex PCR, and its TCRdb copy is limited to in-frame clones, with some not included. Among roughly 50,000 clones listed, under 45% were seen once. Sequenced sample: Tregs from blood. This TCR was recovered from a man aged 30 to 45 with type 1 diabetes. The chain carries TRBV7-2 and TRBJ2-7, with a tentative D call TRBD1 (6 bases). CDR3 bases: TGTGCCAGCAGCTCCCAGGGGTGGTCCGGCGAGCAGTACTTC. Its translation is CASSSQGWSGEQYF.